This is a list of T cell receptor beta chains from one sample in a study of cytomegalovirus exposure and HLA in healthy donors. Generated by immunoSEQ multiplex PCR, the TCRdb table keeps only in-frame clones and is missing some. There are some 200,000 clones in the sample; roughly 73% occur only once, and 1.8% lies in the top ten. Sequenced: PBMCs. These receptors all stem from a woman aged 25 to 39 in good health and CMV-seronegative. CDR3s include the opening cysteine and the closing phenylalanine or tryptophan. A D gene is named only where the DNA matches it firmly. Clone size appears in some rows only: once, few, many, or a class for an expanded clone.

clone_size: NA; d_call: NA; j_call: TRBJ2-7; v_call: TRBV2; cdr3_aa: CASSGLYSSDSYEQYF; cdr3_nt: TGTGCCAGCAGTGGATTATACAGTTCCGATAGCTACGAGCAGTACTTC
clone_size: NA; d_call: NA; j_call: TRBJ1-4; v_call: TRBV5-1; cdr3_aa: CASSVSRTNEKLFF; cdr3_nt: TGCGCCAGCAGCGTTTCGAGGACTAATGAAAAACTGTTTTTT
clone_size: NA; d_call: TRBD1; j_call: TRBJ1-3; v_call: TRBV6-6; cdr3_aa: CASSQQGADTIYF; cdr3_nt: TGTGCCAGCAGTCAACAGGGGGCGGACACCATATATTTT
clone_size: NA; d_call: NA; j_call: TRBJ2-7; v_call: TRBV7-9; cdr3_aa: CASSLEGVGYEQYF; cdr3_nt: TGTGCCAGCAGCTTAGAGGGGGTTGGATACGAGCAGTACTTC
clone_size: NA; d_call: TRBD1; j_call: TRBJ2-3; v_call: TRBV15; cdr3_aa: CATSSSTGDVDTQYF; cdr3_nt: TGTGCCACCAGCTCCTCGACAGGGGATGTGGATACGCAGTATTTT
clone_size: once; d_call: NA; j_call: TRBJ2-3; v_call: TRBV5-6; cdr3_aa: CASSLRGSSTDTQYF; cdr3_nt: TGTGCCAGCAGCTTACGGGGGTCTAGCACAGATACGCAGTATTTT
clone_size: NA; d_call: NA; j_call: TRBJ2-3; v_call: TRBV28; cdr3_aa: CASSLSSPDTQYF; cdr3_nt: TGTGCCAGCAGTTTGTCTAGCCCAGATACGCAGTATTTT
clone_size: NA; d_call: TRBD1; j_call: TRBJ2-1; v_call: TRBV14; cdr3_aa: CASSLDRARGRDNEQFF; cdr3_nt: TGTGCCAGCAGCCTTGACAGGGCAAGGGGACGGGACAATGAGCAGTTCTTC
clone_size: NA; d_call: NA; j_call: TRBJ1-1; v_call: TRBV7-9; cdr3_aa: CSSSFGHTEAFF; cdr3_nt: TGTTCCAGCAGCTTCGGTCACACTGAAGCTTTCTTT
clone_size: NA; d_call: NA; j_call: TRBJ2-7; v_call: TRBV27; cdr3_aa: CASSLFGPSYEQYF; cdr3_nt: TGTGCCAGCAGTTTATTTGGGCCCTCCTACGAGCAGTACTTC
clone_size: NA; d_call: NA; j_call: TRBJ1-1; v_call: TRBV7-2; cdr3_aa: CASSTEWNLGGTEAFF; cdr3_nt: TGTGCCAGCAGCACAGAATGGAATTTGGGGGGAACTGAAGCTTTCTTT
clone_size: NA; d_call: TRBD1; j_call: TRBJ1-2; v_call: TRBV19; cdr3_aa: CASSIQGGGYGYTF; cdr3_nt: TGTGCCAGTAGTATTCAGGGGGGAGGCTATGGCTACACCTTC
clone_size: NA; d_call: TRBD2; j_call: TRBJ2-5; v_call: TRBV5-5; cdr3_aa: CASSRGGVVGQETQYF; cdr3_nt: TGTGCCAGCAGCCGCGGGGGGGTTGTAGGTCAAGAGACCCAGTACTTC
clone_size: NA; d_call: NA; j_call: TRBJ1-6; v_call: TRBV2; cdr3_aa: CASSPRHLLLRPLHF; cdr3_nt: TGTGCCAGCAGCCCCAGACATTTGCTCTTAAGGCCCCTCCACTTT
clone_size: NA; d_call: TRBD1; j_call: TRBJ1-2; v_call: TRBV5-4; cdr3_aa: CASSSRTGYYGYTF; cdr3_nt: TGTGCCAGCAGCTCACGGACAGGGTACTATGGCTACACCTTC
clone_size: NA; d_call: TRBD1; j_call: TRBJ1-3; v_call: TRBV4-3; cdr3_aa: CASSQASTGQGGNTIYF; cdr3_nt: TGCGCCAGCAGCCAAGCAAGCACGGGACAGGGCGGAAACACCATATATTTT
clone_size: NA; d_call: TRBD2; j_call: TRBJ2-3; v_call: TRBV5-6; cdr3_aa: CASSFVGTRSTDTQYF; cdr3_nt: TGTGCCAGCAGCTTTGTCGGGACTAGGAGCACAGATACGCAGTATTTT
clone_size: NA; d_call: TRBD2; j_call: TRBJ2-5; v_call: TRBV6-4; cdr3_aa: CASSATSGNKETQYF; cdr3_nt: TGTGCCAGCAGCGCTACTAGCGGGAACAAAGAGACCCAGTACTTC
clone_size: NA; d_call: NA; j_call: TRBJ2-7; v_call: TRBV5-1; cdr3_aa: CASSLEVQGYEQYF; cdr3_nt: TGCGCCAGCAGCTTGGAGGTCCAGGGATACGAGCAGTACTTC
clone_size: once; d_call: NA; j_call: TRBJ2-3; v_call: TRBV6-6; cdr3_aa: CASSYSGTSTDTQYF; cdr3_nt: TGTGCCAGCAGTTACTCGGGCACTAGCACAGATACGCAGTATTTT
clone_size: NA; d_call: NA; j_call: TRBJ2-6; v_call: TRBV25-1; cdr3_aa: CASSEFKGLGANVLTF; cdr3_nt: TGTGCCAGCAGTGAATTCAAGGGGCTTGGGGCCAACGTCCTGACTTTC
clone_size: NA; d_call: TRBD1; j_call: TRBJ2-6; v_call: TRBV18; cdr3_aa: CASSSKTGGSSGANVLTF; cdr3_nt: TGTGCCAGCTCATCGAAAACAGGGGGAAGCTCTGGGGCCAACGTCCTGACTTTC
clone_size: NA; d_call: TRBD2; j_call: TRBJ2-1; v_call: TRBV5-4; cdr3_aa: CASSPGLAEGTEQFF; cdr3_nt: TGTGCCAGCAGCCCCGGGCTAGCGGAAGGCACGGAGCAGTTCTTC
clone_size: NA; d_call: NA; j_call: TRBJ2-7; v_call: TRBV4-3; cdr3_aa: CASSQESGRGYEQYF; cdr3_nt: TGCGCCAGCAGCCAAGAGTCCGGCCGAGGATACGAGCAGTACTTC
clone_size: NA; d_call: TRBD1; j_call: TRBJ1-1; v_call: TRBV27; cdr3_aa: CASRLQGVNTEAFF; cdr3_nt: TGTGCCAGCAGGTTACAGGGGGTGAACACTGAAGCTTTCTTT
clone_size: NA; d_call: NA; j_call: TRBJ2-2; v_call: TRBV7-2; cdr3_aa: CASSPSRQSGELFF; cdr3_nt: TGTGCCAGCAGCCCAAGCCGCCAAAGCGGGGAGCTGTTTTTT
clone_size: NA; d_call: TRBD1; j_call: TRBJ1-1; v_call: TRBV29-1; cdr3_aa: CSARGRDRAPRSSNTEAFF; cdr3_nt: TGCAGCGCCCGTGGCCGGGACAGGGCCCCGCGGTCCTCTAACACTGAAGCTTTCTTT
clone_size: NA; d_call: TRBD1; j_call: TRBJ1-2; v_call: TRBV19; cdr3_aa: CATRPIGQDYHHF; cdr3_nt: TGTGCCACTAGACCGATCGGACAGGATTACCACCACTTC
clone_size: NA; d_call: NA; j_call: TRBJ1-1; v_call: TRBV4-1; cdr3_aa: CASSQNPPQGNTEAFF; cdr3_nt: TGCGCCAGCAGCCAAAATCCTCCACAGGGGAACACTGAAGCTTTCTTT
clone_size: NA; d_call: NA; j_call: TRBJ2-7; v_call: TRBV7-7; cdr3_aa: CASSPIGTPEQYF; cdr3_nt: TGTGCCAGCAGCCCAATCGGGACTCCCGAGCAGTACTTC
clone_size: NA; d_call: TRBD2; j_call: TRBJ2-1; v_call: TRBV7-9; cdr3_aa: CSSSLSGRAINEQFF; cdr3_nt: TGTTCCAGCAGCTTAAGCGGGAGGGCCATCAATGAGCAGTTCTTC
clone_size: few; d_call: NA; j_call: TRBJ2-1; v_call: TRBV27; cdr3_aa: CASSLTGEQFF; cdr3_nt: TGTGCCAGCAGTTTAACCGGTGAGCAGTTCTTC
clone_size: NA; d_call: TRBD1; j_call: TRBJ1-5; v_call: TRBV10-2; cdr3_aa: CASRQTGNPRSNQPQHF; cdr3_nt: TGCGCCAGCAGGCAGACAGGGAATCCCCGTAGCAATCAGCCCCAGCATTTT
clone_size: NA; d_call: TRBD1; j_call: TRBJ1-3; v_call: TRBV9; cdr3_aa: CASSVAGTGGAGNTIYF; cdr3_nt: TGTGCCAGCAGCGTTGCCGGGACAGGGGGGGCCGGAAACACCATATATTTT
clone_size: NA; d_call: NA; j_call: TRBJ2-3; v_call: TRBV9; cdr3_aa: CASSDRPSGSTDTQYF; cdr3_nt: TGTGCCAGCAGCGACCGACCGTCGGGTAGCACAGATACGCAGTATTTT
clone_size: once; d_call: TRBD1; j_call: TRBJ1-1; v_call: TRBV9; cdr3_aa: CASSAQGAGTEAFF; cdr3_nt: TGTGCCAGCAGCGCACAGGGGGCGGGCACTGAAGCTTTCTTT
clone_size: NA; d_call: NA; j_call: TRBJ1-5; v_call: TRBV6-6; cdr3_aa: CASTSGGGNQPQHF; cdr3_nt: TGTGCCAGCACCTCCGGGGGAGGCAATCAGCCCCAGCATTTT
clone_size: NA; d_call: TRBD1; j_call: TRBJ1-3; v_call: TRBV6-5; cdr3_aa: CASSYSGTGSGNTIYF; cdr3_nt: TGTGCCAGCAGTTACTCCGGGACAGGGTCTGGAAACACCATATATTTT
clone_size: NA; d_call: TRBD2; j_call: TRBJ2-1; v_call: TRBV14; cdr3_aa: CASSLRLAGASYNEQFF; cdr3_nt: TGTGCCAGCAGCCTACGACTAGCGGGAGCCTCCTACAATGAGCAGTTCTTC
clone_size: few; d_call: NA; j_call: TRBJ2-7; v_call: TRBV29-1; cdr3_aa: CSVVLGREQYF; cdr3_nt: TGCAGCGTTGTTCTGGGGCGCGAGCAGTACTTC
clone_size: NA; d_call: NA; j_call: TRBJ2-7; v_call: TRBV7-2; cdr3_aa: CASSQEGTGAYEQYF; cdr3_nt: TGTGCCAGCAGCCAAGAAGGGACGGGAGCCTACGAGCAGTACTTC
clone_size: NA; d_call: NA; j_call: TRBJ1-1; v_call: TRBV6-6; cdr3_aa: CASSSSGGNTEAFF; cdr3_nt: TGTGCCAGCAGTTCCTCCGGGGGGAACACTGAAGCTTTCTTT
clone_size: NA; d_call: NA; j_call: TRBJ1-3; v_call: TRBV2; cdr3_aa: CASSEFGRGSGNTIYF; cdr3_nt: TGTGCCAGCAGTGAATTCGGAAGAGGCTCTGGAAACACCATATATTTT
clone_size: NA; d_call: NA; j_call: TRBJ1-1; v_call: TRBV15; cdr3_aa: CATSREVWVGAEAFF; cdr3_nt: TGTGCCACCAGCAGAGAAGTGTGGGTAGGGGCTGAAGCTTTCTTT
clone_size: NA; d_call: NA; j_call: TRBJ2-1; v_call: TRBV10-2; cdr3_aa: CAMAAGINEQFF; cdr3_nt: TGCGCCATGGCGGCGGGGATCAATGAGCAGTTCTTC
clone_size: NA; d_call: TRBD1; j_call: TRBJ1-1; v_call: TRBV27; cdr3_aa: CASRHTYRGIRNTEAFF; cdr3_nt: TGTGCCAGCAGACACACCTACAGGGGGATTAGGAACACTGAAGCTTTCTTT
clone_size: NA; d_call: NA; j_call: TRBJ2-5; v_call: TRBV29-1; cdr3_aa: CSVLIGETQYF; cdr3_nt: TGCAGCGTGCTTATCGGGGAGACCCAGTACTTC
clone_size: NA; d_call: NA; j_call: TRBJ1-3; v_call: TRBV2; cdr3_aa: CATGIGGPGNTIYF; cdr3_nt: TGTGCCACCGGTATAGGCGGGCCGGGAAACACCATATATTTT
clone_size: once; d_call: NA; j_call: TRBJ1-5; v_call: TRBV7-2; cdr3_aa: CASSSYDSQPQHF; cdr3_nt: TGTGCCAGCAGCTCATATGACAGTCAGCCCCAGCATTTT
clone_size: NA; d_call: NA; j_call: TRBJ2-1; v_call: TRBV18; cdr3_aa: CASSPPGAGLYNEQFF; cdr3_nt: TGTGCCAGCTCACCACCGGGCGCGGGGCTATACAATGAGCAGTTCTTC